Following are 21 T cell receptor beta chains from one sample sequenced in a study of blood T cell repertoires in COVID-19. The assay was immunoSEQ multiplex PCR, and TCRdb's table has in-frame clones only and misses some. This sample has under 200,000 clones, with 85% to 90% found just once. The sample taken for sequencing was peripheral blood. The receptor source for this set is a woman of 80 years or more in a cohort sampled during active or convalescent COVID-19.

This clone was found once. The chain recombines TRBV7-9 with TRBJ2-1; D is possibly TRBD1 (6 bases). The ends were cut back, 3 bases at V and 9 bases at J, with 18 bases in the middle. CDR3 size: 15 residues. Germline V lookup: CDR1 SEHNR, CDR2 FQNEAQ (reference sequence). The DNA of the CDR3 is TGTGCCAGCAGCTTTCAGACAGGCCGGACGCTTGAGCAGTTCTTC. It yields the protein CASSFQTGRTLEQFF.

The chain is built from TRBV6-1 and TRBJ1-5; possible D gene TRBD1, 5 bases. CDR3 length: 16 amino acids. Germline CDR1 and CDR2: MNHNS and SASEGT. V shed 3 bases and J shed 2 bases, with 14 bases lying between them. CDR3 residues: CASSDRGSWRNQPQHF. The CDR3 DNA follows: TGTGCCAGCAGTGATAGGGGATCATGGCGCAATCAGCCCCAGCATTTT.

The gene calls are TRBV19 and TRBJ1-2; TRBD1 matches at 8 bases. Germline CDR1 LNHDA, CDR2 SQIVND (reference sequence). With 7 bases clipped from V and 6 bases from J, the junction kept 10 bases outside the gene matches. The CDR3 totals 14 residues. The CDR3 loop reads CASTVDRGEDGYTF. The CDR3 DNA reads TGTGCCAGTACCGTCGACAGGGGCGAGGATGGCTACACCTTC.

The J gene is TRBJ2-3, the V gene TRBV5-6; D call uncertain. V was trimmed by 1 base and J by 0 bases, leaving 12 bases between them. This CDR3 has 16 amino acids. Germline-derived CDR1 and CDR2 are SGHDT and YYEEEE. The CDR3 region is CASSLYNRHSTDTQYF. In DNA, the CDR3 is TGTGCCAGCAGCTTGTACAACAGACATAGCACAGATACGCAGTATTTT.

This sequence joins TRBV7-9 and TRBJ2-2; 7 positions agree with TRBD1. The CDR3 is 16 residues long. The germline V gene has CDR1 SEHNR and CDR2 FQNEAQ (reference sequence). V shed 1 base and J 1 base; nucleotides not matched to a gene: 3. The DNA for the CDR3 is TGTGCCAGCAGCTTAGGACGGACAGGGAACACCGGGGAGCTGTTTTTT. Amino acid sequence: CASSLGRTGNTGELFF.

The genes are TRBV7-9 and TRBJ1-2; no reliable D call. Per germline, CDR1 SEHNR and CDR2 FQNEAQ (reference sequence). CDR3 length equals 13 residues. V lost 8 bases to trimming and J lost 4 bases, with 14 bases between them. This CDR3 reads CASATVPRYGYTF. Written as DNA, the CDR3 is TGTGCCAGCGCAACTGTGCCCCGCTATGGCTACACCTTC. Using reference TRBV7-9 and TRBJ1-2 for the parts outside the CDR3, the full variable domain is DTGVSQNPRHKITKRGQNVTFRCDPISEHNRLYWYRQTLGQGPEFLTYFQNEAQLEKSRLLSDRFSAERPKGSFSTLEIQRTEQGDSAMYLCASATVPRYGYTFGSGTRLTVV.

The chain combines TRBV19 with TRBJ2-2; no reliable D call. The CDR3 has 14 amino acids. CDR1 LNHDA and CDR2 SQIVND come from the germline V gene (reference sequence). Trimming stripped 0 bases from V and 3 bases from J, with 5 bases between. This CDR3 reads CASSIDRYTGELFF. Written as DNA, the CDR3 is TGTGCCAGTAGTATAGACAGATACACCGGGGAGCTGTTTTTT.

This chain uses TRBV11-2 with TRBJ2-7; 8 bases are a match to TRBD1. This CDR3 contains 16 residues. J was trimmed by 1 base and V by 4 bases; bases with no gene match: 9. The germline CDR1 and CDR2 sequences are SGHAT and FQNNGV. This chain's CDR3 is CASSYVRGTGSYEQYF. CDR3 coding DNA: TGTGCCAGCAGCTACGTCCGAGGGACAGGATCCTACGAGCAGTACTTC.

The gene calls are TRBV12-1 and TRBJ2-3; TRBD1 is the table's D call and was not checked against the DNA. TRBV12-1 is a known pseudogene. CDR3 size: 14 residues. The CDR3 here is CASSFGTGVDTQYF. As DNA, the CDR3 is TGTGCCAGCAGCTTTGGGACAGGGGTGGATACGCAGTATTTT.

The CDR3 DNA reads as TGTGCCAGCAGCCACAATCCGGATGGCTACACCTTC. Encoded protein: CASSHNPDGYTF. The V and J genes are TRBV3-1 (or the pseudogene TRBV3-2) and TRBJ1-2; D gene ambiguous. Trimming shortened V by 3 bases and J by 6 bases, and 8 bases separated the two germline ends. This CDR3 is built from 12 residues. Germline values: CDR1 LGHDT, CDR2 YNNKEL (reference sequence).

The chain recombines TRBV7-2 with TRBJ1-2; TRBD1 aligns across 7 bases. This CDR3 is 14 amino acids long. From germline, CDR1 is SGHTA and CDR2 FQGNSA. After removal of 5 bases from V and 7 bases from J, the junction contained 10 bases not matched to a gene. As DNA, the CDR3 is TGTGCCAGCAGCCCCCACGACAGGGTTCCTGGCTACACCTTC. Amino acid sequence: CASSPHDRVPGYTF.

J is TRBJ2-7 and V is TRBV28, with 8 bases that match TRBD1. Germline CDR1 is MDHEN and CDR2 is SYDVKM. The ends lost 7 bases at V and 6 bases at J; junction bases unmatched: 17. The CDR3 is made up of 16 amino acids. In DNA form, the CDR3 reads TGTGCCAGCACCCCGGCCGGCAGGGGGCTTATAGGCGAGCAGTACTTC. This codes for CASTPAGRGLIGEQYF.

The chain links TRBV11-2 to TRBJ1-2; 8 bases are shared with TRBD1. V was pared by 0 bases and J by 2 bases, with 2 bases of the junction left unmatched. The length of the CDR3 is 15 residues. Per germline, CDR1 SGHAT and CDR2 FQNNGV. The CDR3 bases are TGTGCCAGCAGCTTAGAATGGACAGGGAACTATGGCTACACCTTC. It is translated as CASSLEWTGNYGYTF. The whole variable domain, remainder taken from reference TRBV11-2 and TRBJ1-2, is EAGVAQSPRYKIIEKRQSVAFWCNPISGHATLYWYQQILGQGPKLLIQFQNNGVVDDSQLPKDRFSAERLKGVDSTLKIQPAKLEDSAVYLCASSLEWTGNYGYTFGSGTRLTVV.

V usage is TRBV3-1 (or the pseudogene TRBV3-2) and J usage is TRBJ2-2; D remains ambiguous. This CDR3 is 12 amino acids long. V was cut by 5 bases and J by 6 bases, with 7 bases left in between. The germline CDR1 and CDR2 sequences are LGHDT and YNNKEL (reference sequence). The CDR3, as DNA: TGTGCCAGCAGCAAACTTTCCGGGGAGCTGTTTTTT. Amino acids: CASSKLSGELFF.

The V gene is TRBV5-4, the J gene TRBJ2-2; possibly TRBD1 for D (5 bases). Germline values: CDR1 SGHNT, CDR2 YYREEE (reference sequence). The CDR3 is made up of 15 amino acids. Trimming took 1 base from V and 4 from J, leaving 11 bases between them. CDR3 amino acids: CASSLFWTPTGELFF. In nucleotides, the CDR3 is TGTGCCAGCAGCTTGTTTTGGACACCCACCGGGGAGCTGTTTTTT.

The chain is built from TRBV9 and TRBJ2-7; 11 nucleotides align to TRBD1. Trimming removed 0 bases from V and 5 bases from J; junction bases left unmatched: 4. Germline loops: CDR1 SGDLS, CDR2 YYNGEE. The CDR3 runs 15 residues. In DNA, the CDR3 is TGTGCCAGCAGCGTAGCGGGGACAGGGGGAAACGAGCAGTACGTC. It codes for CASSVAGTGGNEQYV.

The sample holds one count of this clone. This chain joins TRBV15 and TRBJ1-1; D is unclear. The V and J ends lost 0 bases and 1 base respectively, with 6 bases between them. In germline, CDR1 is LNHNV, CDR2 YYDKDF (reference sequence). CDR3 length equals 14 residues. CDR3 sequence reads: CATSRDRWNTEAFF. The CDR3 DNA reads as TGTGCCACCAGCAGAGACAGGTGGAACACTGAAGCTTTCTTT.

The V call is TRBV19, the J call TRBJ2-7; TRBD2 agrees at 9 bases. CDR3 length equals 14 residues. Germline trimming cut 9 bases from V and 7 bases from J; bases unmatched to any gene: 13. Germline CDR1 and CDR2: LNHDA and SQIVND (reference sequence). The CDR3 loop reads CASRMREGRDEQYV. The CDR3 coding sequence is TGTGCCAGCCGTATGCGGGAGGGCCGTGATGAGCAGTACGTC.

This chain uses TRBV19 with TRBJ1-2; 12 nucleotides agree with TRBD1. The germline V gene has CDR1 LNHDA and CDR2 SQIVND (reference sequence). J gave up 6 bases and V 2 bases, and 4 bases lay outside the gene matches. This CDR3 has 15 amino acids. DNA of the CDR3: TGTGCCAGTAGTATATCCGGGACAGGGGGCGATGGCTACACCTTC. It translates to CASSISGTGGDGYTF.

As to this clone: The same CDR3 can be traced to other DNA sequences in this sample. The CDR3 spells CASSIVRGNTGELFF. CDR3 DNA: TGTGCCAGTAGTATAGTCAGGGGAAACACCGGGGAGCTGTTTTTT. The chain couples TRBV19 to TRBJ2-2; possibly TRBD1 for D (6 bases). Germline loops: CDR1 LNHDA, CDR2 SQIVND (reference sequence). Deletions cut 1 base from V and 2 bases from J, with 8 bases between. The CDR3 is 15 residues long.

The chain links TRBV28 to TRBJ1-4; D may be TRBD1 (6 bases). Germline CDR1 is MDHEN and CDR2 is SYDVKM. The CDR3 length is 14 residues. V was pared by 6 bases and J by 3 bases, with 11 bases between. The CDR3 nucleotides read TGTGCCAGCAGCCTACAGGGTTCTAATGAAAAACTGTTTTTT. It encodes CASSLQGSNEKLFF.